The 29 T cell receptor beta chains listed next were all sequenced from one sample in a study of blood T cell repertoires in COVID-19. Method: immunoSEQ multiplex PCR; TCRdb's copy keeps in-frame clones and lacks some. Of tens of thousands of clones detected, approximately 80% appear once; the ten largest clones hold 12%. Sequences were obtained from peripheral blood. Receptor source: a woman in her 70s with active or convalescent COVID-19.

The chain links TRBV27 to TRBJ1-4, with a possible D match to TRBD1 (5 bases). CDR1 and CDR2 (germline): MNHEY, SMNVEV (reference sequence). The germline V and J ends were trimmed by 5 bases and 7 bases, with 17 bases remaining between them. The CDR3 runs 15 residues. The CDR3, as DNA: TGTGCCAGCAGTGCACGGAGGGGAAACTTTGAAAAACTGTTTTTT. Its translation: CASSARRGNFEKLFF.

This chain joins TRBV28 and TRBJ1-3; D is undetermined. V was shortened by 6 bases and J by 2 bases, with 5 bases between the two germline ends. CDR3 length: 12 amino acids. Germline V gene data show CDR1 as MDHEN and CDR2 as SYDVKM. The CDR3 loop reads CASSPAGNTIYF. Written as DNA, the CDR3 is TGTGCCAGCAGCCCAGCTGGAAACACCATATATTTT. Based on the CDR3 plus reference TRBV28 and TRBJ1-3, the full variable domain is DVKVTQSSRYLVKRTGEKVFLECVQDMDHENMFWYRQDPGLGLRLIYFSYDVKMKEKGDIPEGYSVSREKKERFSLILESASTNQTSMYLCASSPAGNTIYFGEGSWLTVV.

This clone has more than one count but fewer than ten. The V call is TRBV9, the J call TRBJ1-5; weak D call: TRBD1 (6 bases). Germline V gene data show CDR1 as SGDLS and CDR2 as YYNGEE. This CDR3 spans 13 amino acids. V was clipped by 4 bases and J by 7 bases, with 12 bases between them. In nucleotides, the CDR3 is TGTGCCAGCAGCACAGGGTTCGGACAGCCCCAGCATTTT. Translation gives CASSTGFGQPQHF.

V usage is TRBV5-4 and J usage is TRBJ1-2; D gene uncertain. Germline V gene sequence: CDR1 SGHNT, CDR2 YYREEE (reference sequence). The CDR3 has 16 amino acids. Trimming stripped 4 bases from V and 6 bases from J, with 22 bases between. The CDR3 nucleotides are TGTGCCAGCAGCCACGCCTCATGGCCCCCCCTGGATGGCTACACCTTC. This gives the protein CASSHASWPPLDGYTF. Together with reference TRBV5-4 and TRBJ1-2, the CDR3 gives the full variable domain: ETGVTQSPTHLIKTRGQQVTLRCSSQSGHNTVSWYQQALGQGPQFIFQYYREEENGRGNFPPRFSGLQFPNYSSELNVNALELDDSALYLCASSHASWPPLDGYTFGSGTRLTVV.

The chain uses TRBV27 and TRBJ2-7; D remains unclear. V dropped 3 bases and J dropped 8 bases, with 23 bases sitting between them. This CDR3 has 16 residues. CDR1 and CDR2 from the germline V gene are MNHEY and SMNVEV (reference sequence). The CDR3 DNA reads TGTGCCAGCAGTTTTCAGGCCCGAACGTACGGCCACAAGCAGTACTTC. Translating gives CASSFQARTYGHKQYF.

The V and J genes are TRBV7-2 and TRBJ2-3; 7 nucleotides match TRBD1. Trimming removed 2 bases from V and 6 bases from J; junction bases left unmatched: 14. The CDR3 runs to 17 residues. Germline loops: CDR1 SGHTA, CDR2 FQGNSA. Here the CDR3 DNA reads TGTGCCAGCAGCTTACGATTTTCCGGGACAGTGTCCGATACGCAGTATTTT. This sequence encodes CASSLRFSGTVSDTQYF.

On this clone itself: A read error may produce the germline difference seen at one junction end. V and J are TRBV24-1 and TRBJ2-3; 12 nucleotides line up with TRBD1. CDR3 length equals 15 residues. CDR1 is KGHDR, CDR2 SFDVKD, per germline. The CDR3 loop reads CATREGTGGTDTQYF. The DNA for the CDR3 is TGTGCCACCAGGGAAGGGACAGGGGGCACCGATACGCAGTATTTT.

CDR3: CASIRTGGSEAFF. The CDR3 nucleotides read TGTGCCAGCATTCGGACAGGGGGTTCTGAAGCTTTCTTT. The chain carries TRBV12-3 or TRBV12-4 and TRBJ1-1; 10 bases fit TRBD1. V was pared by 7 bases and J by 6 bases, with 5 bases of the junction left unmatched. CDR3 size: 13 residues.

The rearrangement links TRBV2 to TRBJ1-2; TRBD1 matches at 9 bases. Trimming took 6 bases from V and 2 from J; bases not matched to a gene: 4. This CDR3 has 14 residues. Looked up from germline, CDR1 is SNHLY and CDR2 is FYNNEI. The chain's CDR3 is CASREQGANYGYTF. The CDR3 coding sequence is TGTGCCAGCAGAGAACAGGGGGCGAACTATGGCTACACCTTC.

The CDR3 reads CASSLRGALQETQYF. Here the CDR3 DNA reads TGTGCCAGCAGTCTTCGGGGGGCGCTCCAAGAGACCCAGTACTTC. The rearrangement joins TRBV11-2 to TRBJ2-5, with a tentative D call TRBD2 (7 bases). The CDR3 totals 15 residues. Germline-derived CDR1 and CDR2 are SGHAT and FQNNGV. With 6 bases removed from V and 1 base from J, the gap between germline ends came to 15 bases.

The chain is built from TRBV18 and TRBJ2-3; D is perhaps TRBD2 (6 bases). Between the trimmed V and J ends, which lost 6 bases and 4 bases, there was a span of 14 bases. Looked up from germline, CDR1 is KGHSH and CDR2 is LQKENI. The CDR3 has 14 amino acids. This chain's CDR3 is CASSPVTSSDTQYF. CDR3 nucleotide sequence: TGTGCCAGCTCGCCGGTCACTAGCTCAGATACGCAGTATTTT.

There are a few counts of this clone. The sample has other DNA sequences that encode this CDR3 too. The chain joins TRBV29-1 to TRBJ1-1, with D possibly matching TRBD1 (5 bases). There are 12 residues in the CDR3. V was cut by 3 bases and J by 5 bases, with 10 bases left in between. Germline V gene sequence: CDR1 SQVTM, CDR2 ANQGSEA. In DNA form, the CDR3 reads TGCAGCGTTGAGCGGGGGGGGACTGAAGCTTTCTTT. Its translation: CSVERGGTEAFF.

This chain joins TRBV6-6 and TRBJ1-4; tentatively, D is TRBD1 (5 bases). This CDR3 is built from 14 residues. Trimming left V 7 bases short and J 8 bases short, with 17 bases between. Germline CDR1 reads MNHNY; CDR2 reads SVGAGI (reference sequence). CDR3 residues: CASTYRQDLEKLFF. CDR3 nucleotide sequence: TGTGCCAGCACCTACAGGCAGGACCTAGAAAAACTGTTTTTT.

This chain uses TRBV20-1 with TRBJ1-2; D might be TRBD1 (6 bases). The CDR3 extends over 13 amino acids. V dropped 4 bases and J dropped 6 bases, with 15 bases sitting between them. Germline assignment: CDR1 DFQATT and CDR2 SNEGSKA (reference sequence). CDR3: CSATDRNLHGYTF. CDR3 sequence (DNA): TGCAGTGCTACTGACAGGAACTTGCATGGCTACACCTTC.

The rearrangement uses TRBV6-5 and TRBJ1-6, with 11 nucleotides matching TRBD1. CDR3 length: 15 residues. Germline V gene data show CDR1 as MNHEY and CDR2 as SVGAGI. V gave up 5 bases and J gave up 6 bases; unmatched junction bases: 3. In nucleotides, the CDR3 is TGTGCCAGCAGTAGGACAGGGGGCCGTAATTCACCCCTCCACTTT. It translates to CASSRTGGRNSPLHF.

The chain joins TRBV5-1 to TRBJ2-5; maybe TRBD1 (6 bases). This CDR3 is built from 15 residues. Looked up from germline, CDR1 is SGHRS and CDR2 is YFSETQ. The ends were cut back, 0 bases at V and 5 bases at J, with 14 bases in the middle. CDR3 in amino acids: CASSLVGAVSETQYF. The CDR3 DNA sequence: TGCGCCAGCAGCTTGGTGGGGGCGGTATCGGAGACCCAGTACTTC.

The chain links TRBV19 to TRBJ2-7, with D possibly TRBD2 on 6 matching bases. The CDR3 is 15 amino acids. Per germline, CDR1 LNHDA and CDR2 SQIVND (reference sequence). Trimming removed 5 bases at V and 3 bases at J, with 17 bases between. The CDR3 here is CASSFGAGPLYEQYF. The DNA for the CDR3 is TGTGCCAGTAGTTTTGGGGCGGGGCCCCTCTACGAGCAGTACTTC.

V and J are TRBV4-2 and TRBJ2-2; D is ambiguous. V gave up 2 bases and J gave up 2 bases, with 21 bases separating them. Germline CDR1 and CDR2: LGHNA and YNFKEQ. The CDR3 sequence is 19 residues long. The CDR3 nucleotides read TGTGCCAGCAGCCAACTTTTCAACCCGGTCACACTAAACACCGGGGAGCTGTTTTTT. As protein: CASSQLFNPVTLNTGELFF.

The gene calls are TRBV29-1 and TRBJ1-1; 9 bases fit TRBD1. The trim removed 4 bases at V and 0 bases at J, leaving 0 bases unmatched. The CDR3 runs 13 residues. Germline-derived CDR1 and CDR2 are SQVTM and ANQGSEA. This CDR3 reads CSVGQGVNTEAFF. The DNA for the CDR3 is TGCAGCGTTGGACAGGGGGTGAACACTGAAGCTTTCTTT.

CDR3 bases: TGTGCCAGCAGCGACCTCCGGACAGGGCCGCCCCAGCATTTT. Encoded protein: CASSDLRTGPPQHF. V and J are TRBV9 and TRBJ1-5; the match to TRBD1 covers 8 bases. In germline, CDR1 is SGDLS, CDR2 YYNGEE. The junction had 8 bases not matched to a gene; V was cut back by 3 bases and J by 9 bases. The CDR3 has 14 amino acids. The complete variable domain, with remaining parts taken from reference TRBV9 and TRBJ1-5, reads DSGVTQTPKHLITATGQRVTLRCSPRSGDLSVYWYQQSLDQGLQFLIQYYNGEERAKGNILERFSAQQFPDLHSELNLSSLELGDSALYFCASSDLRTGPPQHFGDGTRLSIL.

The V gene is TRBV3-1 (or the pseudogene TRBV3-2), the J gene TRBJ2-3; TRBD2 aligns across 10 bases. V trimming: 4 bases; J trimming: 6 bases; junction bases outside the gene matches: 10. The CDR3 loop spans 16 amino acids. Germline V gene data show CDR1 as LGHDT and CDR2 as YNNKEL (reference sequence). The CDR3 DNA sequence: TGTGCCAGCAGCCCTAGCGGGGGAGACCGCGGGGATACGCAGTATTTT. Its translation: CASSPSGGDRGDTQYF.

This rearrangement joins TRBV15 to TRBJ1-2; D possibly corresponds to TRBD1 (6 bases). Deletions cut 0 bases from V and 7 bases from J, with 12 bases between. The CDR3 runs 14 residues. Germline V lookup: CDR1 LNHNV, CDR2 YYDKDF (reference sequence). CDR3: CATSRDQGSSGYTF. The CDR3 DNA sequence: TGTGCCACCAGCAGAGACCAGGGGAGCAGTGGCTACACCTTC.

The chain joins TRBV5-1 to TRBJ2-1; 7 nucleotides match TRBD1. The V gene end was trimmed by 3 bases and the J gene end by 1 base; junction bases not matched to a gene: 4. This CDR3 is built from 15 residues. Germline values: CDR1 SGHRS, CDR2 YFSETQ. CDR3 sequence: CASSSSGQSYNEQFF. As DNA, the CDR3 is TGCGCCAGCAGCTCCTCGGGACAGTCCTACAATGAGCAGTTCTTC.

This clone was seen only once. The V call is TRBV10-3, the J call TRBJ2-7; D possibly corresponds to TRBD1 (5 bases). V was trimmed by 10 bases and J by 2 bases, leaving 15 bases between them. The CDR3 totals 13 residues. Per germline, CDR1 ENHRY and CDR2 SYGVKD. The CDR3 DNA sequence: TGTGCCACCAAGACTCAGGGCCCCTACGAGCAGTACTTC. This translates into CATKTQGPYEQYF.

The chain couples TRBV3-1 (or the pseudogene TRBV3-2) to TRBJ1-1; unclear D gene. Germline CDR1 LGHDT, CDR2 YNNKEL (reference sequence). The CDR3 contains 14 residues. Trimming removed 4 bases at V and 1 base at J, with 10 bases between. The CDR3 region has the DNA TGTGCCAGCAGCCGGCGGTGGCAGAACACTGAAGCTTTCTTT. Translating gives CASSRRWQNTEAFF.

The rearrangement joins TRBV6-5 to TRBJ2-7; D gene ambiguous. Per germline, CDR1 MNHEY and CDR2 SVGAGI. V lost 10 bases and J lost 1, with 11 bases in between. The CDR3 contains 12 residues. DNA for the CDR3: TGTGCCACAAACAGAGATTCCTACGAGCAGTACTTC. It translates to CATNRDSYEQYF.

The chain carries TRBV6-5 and TRBJ2-7, with TRBD2 matching over 7 bases. Germline CDR1 and CDR2: MNHEY and SVGAGI. This CDR3 is 14 amino acids long. The V segment lost 7 bases and the J segment 2 bases; nucleotides outside the gene matches: 8. The CDR3 DNA follows: TGTGCCAGCACCCGGGGGGTGGGTCCCTACGAGCAGTACTTC. Its translation is CASTRGVGPYEQYF.

The chain uses TRBV28 and TRBJ1-6; D is ambiguous. The CDR3 totals 12 residues. The V gene's germline CDR1 is MDHEN and CDR2 SYDVKM. V was pared by 8 bases and J by 7 bases, with 9 bases between. Here the CDR3 reads CASGEGNSPLHF. The CDR3 DNA reads as TGTGCCAGCGGGGAGGGAAATTCACCCCTCCACTTT.

The CDR3 sequence: CASSSRTGTGKNIQYF. The CDR3 DNA is TGTGCCAGCAGTTCCCGAACCGGGACAGGCAAAAACATTCAGTACTTC. The chain couples TRBV6-2 or TRBV6-3 to TRBJ2-4, with 8 nucleotides matching TRBD1. The CDR3 is 16 amino acids. Trimming took 4 bases from V and 3 from J; bases not matched to a gene: 8. CDR1 and CDR2 (germline): MNHEY, SVGEGT.